In this sample, the clone carrying this T cell receptor (beta chain) turned up many times. The antigen remains undetermined. This sample was taken from a study of regulatory T cells in long-lasting Graves disease. Stated time point: newly diagnosed GD, antithyroid drugs for less than 3 months. Following extraction of RNA from PBMCs, that RNA was used to make the TCR library. CDR3 length: 15 residues. V gave up 6 bases and J gave up 4 bases, with 19 bases separating them. Germline V gives CDR1 MDHEN, CDR2 SYDVKM. According to the study, TCR beta libraries were built with iRepertoire HTBI primers and CDR3-region Arm-PCR. TCRdb independently ran MiXCR on the multiplex PCR reads; one entry per CDR3 protein. In the table there are around 450,000 distinct CDR3 sequences, 15% of which are singletons. Overall study results and limits: Persistent disease preferred TRBV28, TRBJ1-2 and TRBJ2-5. Thyroid tissue was not sampled; only peripheral blood was.

This sample was shared with a second study, whose subject was T cells in Graves' hyperthyroidism and ophthalmopathy. Per that study: Researchers ran a first-round RT-PCR on the TCR CDR3 using the HTBI primer set.

Material: peripheral blood mononuclear cells (PBMCs), obtained at new diagnosis, from a patient treated with antithyroid drugs. The clonotype was recovered from a woman between 35 and 50 years old with Graves disease. The gene calls are TRBV28 and TRBJ2-7; the D is unclear. The CDR3 bases are TGTGCCAGCAGACCGGCCCTCAGAAAGGAATACGAGCAGTACTTC. As protein: CASRPALRKEYEQYF.